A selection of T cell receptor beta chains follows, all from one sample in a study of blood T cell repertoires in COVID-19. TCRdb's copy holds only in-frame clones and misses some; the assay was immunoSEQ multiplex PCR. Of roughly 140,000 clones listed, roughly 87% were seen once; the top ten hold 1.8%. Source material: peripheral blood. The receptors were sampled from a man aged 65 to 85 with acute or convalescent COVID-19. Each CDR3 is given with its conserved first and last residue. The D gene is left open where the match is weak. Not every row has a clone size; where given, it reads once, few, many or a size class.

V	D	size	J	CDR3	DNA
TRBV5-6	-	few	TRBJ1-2	CASSRQNYGYTF	TGTGCCAGCTCTAGACAGAACTATGGCTACACCTTC
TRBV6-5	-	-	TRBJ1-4	CASSPRWNEKLFF	TGTGCCAGCAGTCCGCGATGGAATGAAAAACTGTTTTTT
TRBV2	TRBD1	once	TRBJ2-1	CASREDREGQFF	TGTGCCAGCAGAGAGGACAGGGAAGGGCAGTTCTTC
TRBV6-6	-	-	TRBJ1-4	CASSYSGRNEKLFF	TGTGCCAGCAGTTATTCGGGGAGGAATGAAAAACTGTTTTTT
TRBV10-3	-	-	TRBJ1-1	CAISDLNRELAEAFF	TGTGCCATCAGTGATCTAAACAGGGAACTAGCTGAAGCTTTCTTT
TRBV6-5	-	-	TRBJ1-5	CASQGDSNQPQHF	TGTGCCTCACAAGGGGATAGCAATCAGCCCCAGCATTTT
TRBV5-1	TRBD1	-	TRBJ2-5	CASSLGGQIQETQYF	TGCGCCAGCAGCTTGGGGGGACAGATCCAAGAGACCCAGTACTTC
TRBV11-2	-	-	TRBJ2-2	CASSLWADLTGELFF	TGTGCCAGCAGCTTATGGGCCGATCTCACCGGGGAGCTGTTTTTT
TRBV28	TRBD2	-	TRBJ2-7	CASSSPAGVGYEQYF	TGTGCCAGCAGTTCCCCCGCGGGAGTAGGCTACGAGCAGTACTTC
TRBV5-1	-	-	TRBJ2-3	CASSNQGSTDTQYF	TGCGCCAGCAGCAACCAGGGGAGCACAGATACGCAGTATTTT
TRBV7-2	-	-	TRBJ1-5	CASSLASGGGQPQHF	TGTGCCAGCAGCTTAGCGTCGGGGGGAGGTCAGCCCCAGCATTTT
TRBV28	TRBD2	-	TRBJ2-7	CASSRSGMVHYEQYF	TGTGCCAGCAGTCGTAGCGGGATGGTACATTACGAGCAGTACTTC
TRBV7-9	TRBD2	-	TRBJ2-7	CASSLGPPSGYYEQYF	TGTGCCAGCAGCTTAGGTCCCCCTAGCGGGTATTACGAGCAGTACTTC
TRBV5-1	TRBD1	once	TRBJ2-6	CASSPLPGQGRPSGANVLTF	TGCGCCAGCAGCCCTTTGCCGGGACAGGGGCGCCCCTCTGGGGCCAACGTCCTGACTTTC
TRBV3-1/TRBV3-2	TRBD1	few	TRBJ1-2	CASRPGQGYGYTF	TGTGCCAGCAGGCCGGGACAGGGCTATGGCTACACCTTC
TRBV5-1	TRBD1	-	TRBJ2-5	CASSLNIGQGNVETQYF	TGCGCCAGCAGCTTGAATATTGGACAGGGTAATGTCGAGACCCAGTACTTC
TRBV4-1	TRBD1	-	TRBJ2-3	CASSQAQTGSLWDTQYF	TGCGCCAGCAGCCAAGCTCAGACAGGGTCATTATGGGATACGCAGTATTTT
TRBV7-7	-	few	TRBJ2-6	CASSPYTSGANVLTF	TGTGCCAGCAGCCCGTACACGTCTGGGGCCAACGTCCTGACTTTC
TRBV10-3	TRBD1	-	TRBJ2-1	CAISGTGDGNEQFF	TGTGCCATCAGTGGAACAGGGGATGGCAATGAGCAGTTCTTC
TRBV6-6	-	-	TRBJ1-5	CASSLEGSNQPQHF	TGTGCCAGCAGTTTGGAGGGTAGCAATCAGCCCCAGCATTTT
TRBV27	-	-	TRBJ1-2	CASSLQGGKGYTF	TGTGCCAGCAGTTTACAGGGTGGTAAGGGCTACACCTTC
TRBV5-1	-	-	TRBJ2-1	CASTGVNEQFF	TGCGCCAGCACGGGGGTGAATGAGCAGTTCTTC
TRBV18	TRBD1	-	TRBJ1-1	CASSREGAGGAFF	TGTGCCAGCTCACGCGAGGGGGCGGGGGGAGCTTTCTTT
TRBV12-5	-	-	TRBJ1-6	CASGSGTGNSPLHF	TGTGCTAGTGGTAGCGGGACGGGGAATTCACCCCTCCACTTT
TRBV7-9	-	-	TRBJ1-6	CASSRDRGAGDSPLHF	TGTGCCAGCAGCCGCGACCGGGGGGCGGGGGATTCACCCCTCCACTTT
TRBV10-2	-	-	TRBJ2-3	CASSEQGPDTQYF	TGCGCCAGCAGTGAACAGGGCCCAGATACGCAGTATTTT
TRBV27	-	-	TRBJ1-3	CASSLQGNGNTIYF	TGTGCCAGCAGTTTACAGGGGAATGGAAACACCATATATTTT
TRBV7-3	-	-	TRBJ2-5	CASSLDLKETQYF	TGTGCCAGCAGCCTAGACTTAAAAGAGACCCAGTACTTC
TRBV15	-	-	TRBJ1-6	CAAGPRTDGHSPLHF	TGTGCCGCCGGGCCTAGGACAGATGGGCATTCACCCCTCCACTTT
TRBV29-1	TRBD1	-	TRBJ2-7	CSVSTGYYEQYF	TGCAGCGTTTCGACAGGGTACTACGAGCAGTACTTC
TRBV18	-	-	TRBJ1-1	CASSPAGRDTEAFF	TGTGCCAGCTCACCTGCAGGGAGGGACACTGAAGCTTTCTTT
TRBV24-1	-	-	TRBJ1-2	CATSDQGVGYGYTF	TGTGCCACCAGTGATCAAGGGGTTGGCTATGGCTACACCTTC
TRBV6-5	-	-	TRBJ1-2	CASRATENSYGYTF	TGTGCCAGCAGAGCGACAGAAAATTCCTATGGCTACACCTTC
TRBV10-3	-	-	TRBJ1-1	CAISESGRARLGAFF	TGTGCCATCAGTGAGTCGGGGAGGGCCCGGTTGGGAGCTTTCTTT
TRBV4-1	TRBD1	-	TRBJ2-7	CASSHTGTGYEQYF	TGCGCCAGCAGCCACACCGGGACAGGCTACGAGCAGTACTTC
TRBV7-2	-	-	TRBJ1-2	CASSTRQVYYGYTF	TGTGCCAGCAGCACTAGACAGGTCTACTATGGCTACACCTTC
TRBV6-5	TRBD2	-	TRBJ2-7	CASSTGTSYEQYF	TGTGCCAGCAGCACCGGGACTAGCTACGAGCAGTACTTC
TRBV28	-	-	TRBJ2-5	CASSLEEINQETQYF	TGTGCCAGCAGTTTAGAGGAGATTAACCAAGAGACCCAGTACTTC
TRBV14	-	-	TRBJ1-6	CASSQVTHRALHF	TGTGCCAGCAGCCAAGTAACTCATCGGGCCCTCCACTTT
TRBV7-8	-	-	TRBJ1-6	CASKQGNSPLHF	TGTGCCAGCAAACAGGGTAATTCACCCCTCCACTTT
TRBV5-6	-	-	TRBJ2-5	CASSLTGPIQETQYF	TGTGCCAGCAGCTTGACAGGTCCAATCCAAGAGACCCAGTACTTC
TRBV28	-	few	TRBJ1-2	CASSLDRDYGYTF	TGTGCCAGCAGTTTGGACAGAGACTATGGCTACACCTTC
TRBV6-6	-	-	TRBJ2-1	CASSYRTARSYNEQFF	TGTGCCAGCAGTTACAGGACAGCCCGCTCCTACAATGAGCAGTTCTTC
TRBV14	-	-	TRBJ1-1	CASSQVGSAEAFF	TGTGCCAGCAGCCAAGTCGGGTCGGCTGAAGCTTTCTTT
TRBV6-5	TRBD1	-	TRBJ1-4	CASRRQGGEKLFF	TGTGCCAGCAGGAGACAGGGGGGTGAAAAACTGTTTTTT
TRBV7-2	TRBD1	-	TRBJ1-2	CASSFTTGFQEGYTF	TGTGCCAGCAGCTTCACGACAGGGTTCCAGGAGGGCTACACCTTC
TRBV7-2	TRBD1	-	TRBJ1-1	CASSLVAGGITEAFF	TGTGCCAGCAGCTTAGTCGCAGGGGGCATCACTGAAGCTTTCTTT
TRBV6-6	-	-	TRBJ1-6	CASSSRYSSLSSYNSPLHF	TGTGCCAGCAGCTCCCGGTACTCGTCGCTGAGCTCCTATAATTCACCCCTCCACTTT
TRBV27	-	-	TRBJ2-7	CASRKTGRTYEQYF	TGTGCCAGCAGGAAGACAGGAAGGACCTACGAGCAGTACTTC
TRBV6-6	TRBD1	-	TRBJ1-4	CASSYHRDRGEKLFF	TGTGCCAGCAGTTACCACCGGGACAGGGGCGAAAAACTGTTTTTT
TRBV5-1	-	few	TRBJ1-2	CASSLIGDYGYTF	TGCGCCAGCAGCTTGATAGGGGACTATGGCTACACCTTC
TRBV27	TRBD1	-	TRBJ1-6	CASSRITGTVSGSPLHF	TGTGCCAGCAGCCGAATCACCGGGACAGTAAGCGGATCACCCCTCCACTTT
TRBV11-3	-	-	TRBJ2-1	CASSRPSGQGTFYNEQFF	TGTGCCAGCAGTCGACCTAGCGGTCAGGGGACCTTCTACAATGAGCAGTTCTTC
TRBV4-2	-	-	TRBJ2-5	CASSPGETQYF	TGTGCCAGCAGCCCCGGGGAGACCCAGTACTTC
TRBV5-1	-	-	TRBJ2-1	CASSLIPGTYNEQFF	TGCGCCAGCAGCTTGATCCCGGGTACCTACAATGAGCAGTTCTTC
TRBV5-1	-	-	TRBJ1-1	CASSLAKNTEAFF	TGCGCCAGCAGCTTGGCCAAGAACACTGAAGCTTTCTTT
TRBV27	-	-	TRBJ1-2	CASSPKPSAAGYTF	TGTGCCAGCAGTCCTAAACCCAGTGCGGCCGGCTACACCTTC
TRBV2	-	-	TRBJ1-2	CASSIKTGGHGYTF	TGTGCCAGCAGTATAAAGACAGGCGGTCATGGCTACACCTTC
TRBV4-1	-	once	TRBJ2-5	CASSQESSGLGSQYF	TGCGCCAGCAGCCAAGAGTCCTCCGGCCTCGGGTCCCAGTACTTC
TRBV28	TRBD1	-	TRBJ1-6	CASRSGGGGSPLHF	TGTGCCAGCAGATCAGGGGGCGGCGGTTCACCCCTCCACTTT